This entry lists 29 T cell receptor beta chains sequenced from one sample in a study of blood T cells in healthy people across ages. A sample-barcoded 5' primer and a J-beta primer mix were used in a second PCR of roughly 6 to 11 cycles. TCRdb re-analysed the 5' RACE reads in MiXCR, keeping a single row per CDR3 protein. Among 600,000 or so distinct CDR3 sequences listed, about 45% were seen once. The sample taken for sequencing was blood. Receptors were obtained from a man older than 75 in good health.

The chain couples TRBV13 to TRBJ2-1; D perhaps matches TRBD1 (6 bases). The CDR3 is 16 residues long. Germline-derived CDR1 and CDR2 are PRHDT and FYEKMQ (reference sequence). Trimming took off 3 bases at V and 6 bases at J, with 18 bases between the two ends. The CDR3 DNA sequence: TGTGCCAGCAGCTTCGCAAGCACAGGGTCGTCCAATGAGCAGTTCTTC. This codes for CASSFASTGSSNEQFF.

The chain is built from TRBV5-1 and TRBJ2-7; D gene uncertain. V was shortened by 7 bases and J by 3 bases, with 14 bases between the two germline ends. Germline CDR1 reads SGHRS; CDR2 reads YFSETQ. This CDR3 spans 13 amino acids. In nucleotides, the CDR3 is TGCGCCAGCCACGACTCGGATCGCTACGAGCAGTACTTC. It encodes CASHDSDRYEQYF.

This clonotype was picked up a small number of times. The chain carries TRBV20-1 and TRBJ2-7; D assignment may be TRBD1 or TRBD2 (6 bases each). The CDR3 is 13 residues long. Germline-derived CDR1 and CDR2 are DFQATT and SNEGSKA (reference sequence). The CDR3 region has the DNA TGCAGACCTACGGGGGCAGATTCCTACGAGCAGTACTTC. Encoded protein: CRPTGADSYEQYF.

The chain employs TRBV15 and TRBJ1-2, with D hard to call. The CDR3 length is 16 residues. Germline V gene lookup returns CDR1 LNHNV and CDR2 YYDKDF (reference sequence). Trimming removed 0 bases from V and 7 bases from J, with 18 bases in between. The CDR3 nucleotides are TGTGCCACCAGCAGAGATCGGGTGGAGGTTCTGAGTGGCTACACCTTC. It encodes CATSRDRVEVLSGYTF.

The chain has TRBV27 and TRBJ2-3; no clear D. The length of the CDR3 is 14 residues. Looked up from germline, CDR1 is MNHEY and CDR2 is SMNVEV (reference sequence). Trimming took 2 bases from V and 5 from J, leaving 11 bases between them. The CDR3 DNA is TGTGCCAGCAGTTTAGGTAACGGACGAGATACGCAGTATTTT. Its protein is CASSLGNGRDTQYF.

CDR3 nucleotides: TGCAGTGCTCCGGTTCCGGGACAGGCGGGCAATCAGCCCCAGCATTTT. Translating it yields CSAPVPGQAGNQPQHF. The chain recombines TRBV20-1 with TRBJ1-5; 8 positions agree with TRBD1. The germline gives CDR1 DFQATT, CDR2 SNEGSKA (reference sequence). V trimming: 5 bases; J trimming: 2 bases; junction bases outside the gene matches: 11. The CDR3 sequence is 16 residues long.

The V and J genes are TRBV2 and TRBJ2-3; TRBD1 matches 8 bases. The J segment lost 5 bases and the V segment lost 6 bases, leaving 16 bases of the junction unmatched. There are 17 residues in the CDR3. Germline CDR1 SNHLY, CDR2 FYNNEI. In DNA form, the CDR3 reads TGTGCCAGCAGGCCCCCAAGTACAGGGGGGCAGGTAGATACGCAGTATTTT. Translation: CASRPPSTGGQVDTQYF.

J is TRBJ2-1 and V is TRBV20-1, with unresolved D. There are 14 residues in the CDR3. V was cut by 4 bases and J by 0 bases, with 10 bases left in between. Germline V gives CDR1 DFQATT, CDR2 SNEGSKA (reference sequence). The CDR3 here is CSAKDSLSYNEQFF. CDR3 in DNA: TGCAGTGCTAAAGACTCCCTCTCCTACAATGAGCAGTTCTTC.

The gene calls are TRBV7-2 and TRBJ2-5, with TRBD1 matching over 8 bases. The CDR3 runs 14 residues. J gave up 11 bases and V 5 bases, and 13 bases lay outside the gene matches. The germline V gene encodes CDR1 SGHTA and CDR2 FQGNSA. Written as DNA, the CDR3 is TGTGCCAGCAGCGCGGGACAGGTGTGGGGGAAGCAGTACTTC. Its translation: CASSAGQVWGKQYF.

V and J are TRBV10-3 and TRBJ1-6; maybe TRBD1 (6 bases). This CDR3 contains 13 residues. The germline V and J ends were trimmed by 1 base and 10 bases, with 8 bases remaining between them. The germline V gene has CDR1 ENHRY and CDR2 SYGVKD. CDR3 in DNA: TGTGCCATCAGTGAGTTTGGGGGCTCACCCCTCCACTTT. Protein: CAISEFGGSPLHF.

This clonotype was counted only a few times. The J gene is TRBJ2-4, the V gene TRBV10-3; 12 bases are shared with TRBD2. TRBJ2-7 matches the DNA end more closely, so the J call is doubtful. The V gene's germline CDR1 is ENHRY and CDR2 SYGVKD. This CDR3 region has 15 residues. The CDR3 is CAIGQTSGSFNEQYF. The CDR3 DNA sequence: TGTGCCATCGGTCAGACTAGCGGGAGTTTCAACGAGCAGTACTTC.

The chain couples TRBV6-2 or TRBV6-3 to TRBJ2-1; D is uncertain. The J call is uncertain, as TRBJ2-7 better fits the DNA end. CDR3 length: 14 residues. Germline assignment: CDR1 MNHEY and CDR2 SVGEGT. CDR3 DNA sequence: TGTGCCAGCAGTTTGACTGTCTCCTACAATGAGCAGTACTTC. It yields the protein CASSLTVSYNEQYF.

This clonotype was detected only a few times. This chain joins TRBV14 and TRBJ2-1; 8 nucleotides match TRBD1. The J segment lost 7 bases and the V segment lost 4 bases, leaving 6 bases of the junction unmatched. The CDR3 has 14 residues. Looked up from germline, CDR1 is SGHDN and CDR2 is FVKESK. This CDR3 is CASSRRQGSNEQFF. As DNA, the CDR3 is TGTGCCAGCAGCCGCCGACAGGGGAGTAATGAGCAGTTCTTC.

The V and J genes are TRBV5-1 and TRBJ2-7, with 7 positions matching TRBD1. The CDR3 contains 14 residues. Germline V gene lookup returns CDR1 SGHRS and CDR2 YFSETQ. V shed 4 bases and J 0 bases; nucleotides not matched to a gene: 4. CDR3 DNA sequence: TGCGCCAGCAGCGGGGGACAGAGCTCCTACGAGCAGTACTTC. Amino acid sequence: CASSGGQSSYEQYF.

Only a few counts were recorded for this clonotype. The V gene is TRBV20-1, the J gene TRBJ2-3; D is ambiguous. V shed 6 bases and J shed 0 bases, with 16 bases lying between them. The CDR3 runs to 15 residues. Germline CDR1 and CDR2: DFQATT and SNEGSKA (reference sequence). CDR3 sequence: CSAKGTPFSTDTQYF. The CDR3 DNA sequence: TGCAGTGCCAAAGGTACCCCCTTTAGCACAGATACGCAGTATTTT.

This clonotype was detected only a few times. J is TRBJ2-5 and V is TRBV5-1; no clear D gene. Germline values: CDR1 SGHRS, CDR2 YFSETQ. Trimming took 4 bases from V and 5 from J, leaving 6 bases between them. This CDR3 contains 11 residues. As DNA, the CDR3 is TGCGCCAGCAGCACTCTTGAGACCCAGTACTTC. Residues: CASSTLETQYF.

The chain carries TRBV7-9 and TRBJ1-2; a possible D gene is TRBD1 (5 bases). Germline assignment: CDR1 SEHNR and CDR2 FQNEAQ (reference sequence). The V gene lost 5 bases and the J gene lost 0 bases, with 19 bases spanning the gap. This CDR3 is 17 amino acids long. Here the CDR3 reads CASSRDGFRSANYGYTF. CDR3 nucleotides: TGTGCCAGCAGCCGGGACGGATTCCGGTCAGCTAACTATGGCTACACCTTC.

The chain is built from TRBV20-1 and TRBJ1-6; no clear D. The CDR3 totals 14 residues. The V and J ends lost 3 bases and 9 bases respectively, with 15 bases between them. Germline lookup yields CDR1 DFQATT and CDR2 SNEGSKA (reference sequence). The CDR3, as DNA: TGCAGTGCTAGTCTTGATGGCCTCGGTTCACCCCTCCACTTT. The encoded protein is CSASLDGLGSPLHF.

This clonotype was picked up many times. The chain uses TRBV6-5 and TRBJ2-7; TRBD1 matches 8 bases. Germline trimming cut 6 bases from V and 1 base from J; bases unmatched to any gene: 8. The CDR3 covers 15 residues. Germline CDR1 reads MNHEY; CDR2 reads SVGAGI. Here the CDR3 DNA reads TGTGCCAGCAGCGCCTGGGACAGGTCTTCCTACGAGCAGTACTTC. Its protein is CASSAWDRSSYEQYF.

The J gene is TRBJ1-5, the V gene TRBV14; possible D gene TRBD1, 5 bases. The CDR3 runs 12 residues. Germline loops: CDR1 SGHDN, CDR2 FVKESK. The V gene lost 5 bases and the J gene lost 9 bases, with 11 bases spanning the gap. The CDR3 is CASSGGRGPQHF. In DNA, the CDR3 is TGTGCCAGCAGCGGAGGGAGGGGGCCCCAGCATTTT.

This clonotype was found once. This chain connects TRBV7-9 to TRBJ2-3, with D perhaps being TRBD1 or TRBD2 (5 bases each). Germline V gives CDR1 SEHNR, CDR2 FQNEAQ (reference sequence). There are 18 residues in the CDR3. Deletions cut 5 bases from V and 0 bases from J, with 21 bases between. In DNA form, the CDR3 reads TGTGCCAGCAGCGCCCGCCAGGTTAGAGGGACCAGCACAGATACGCAGTATTTT. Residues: CASSARQVRGTSTDTQYF.

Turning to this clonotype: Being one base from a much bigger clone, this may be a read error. CDR3 amino acids: CASTKGIGGSYEQCF. DNA for the CDR3: TGTGCCAGCACTAAGGGGATAGGCGGTTCCTACGAGCAGTGCTTC. The chain links TRBV27 to TRBJ2-7; D perhaps matches TRBD1 (5 bases). Germline assignment: CDR1 MNHEY and CDR2 SMNVEV (reference sequence). CDR3 size: 15 residues.

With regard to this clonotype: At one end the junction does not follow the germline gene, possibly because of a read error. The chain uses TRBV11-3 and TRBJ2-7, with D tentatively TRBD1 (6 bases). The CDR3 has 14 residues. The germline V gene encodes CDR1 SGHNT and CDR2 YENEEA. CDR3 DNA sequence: TGTACCAGCAGCTCCCCCAGGGGCGCACCCGAGCAGTACTTC. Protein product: CTSSSPRGAPEQYF.

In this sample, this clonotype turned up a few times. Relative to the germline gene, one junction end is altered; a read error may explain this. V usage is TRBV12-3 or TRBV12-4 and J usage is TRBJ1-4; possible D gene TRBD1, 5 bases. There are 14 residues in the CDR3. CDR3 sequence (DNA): TGTGCCAGCAGTGTAGCCGGGACTTCGGAAAAACTGTTTTTT. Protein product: CASSVAGTSEKLFF.

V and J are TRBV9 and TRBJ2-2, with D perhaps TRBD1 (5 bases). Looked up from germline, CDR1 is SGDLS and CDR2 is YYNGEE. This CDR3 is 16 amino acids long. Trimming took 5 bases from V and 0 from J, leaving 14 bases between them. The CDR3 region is CASSFTPTANTGELFF. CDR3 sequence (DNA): TGTGCCAGCAGTTTTACCCCGACAGCGAACACCGGGGAGCTGTTTTTT.

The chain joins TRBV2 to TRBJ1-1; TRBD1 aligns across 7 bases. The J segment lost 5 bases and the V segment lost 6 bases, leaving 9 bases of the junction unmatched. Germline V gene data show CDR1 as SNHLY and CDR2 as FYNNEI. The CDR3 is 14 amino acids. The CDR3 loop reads CASRDTGAGTEAFF. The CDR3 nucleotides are TGTGCCAGCAGAGACACAGGGGCGGGGACTGAAGCTTTCTTT.

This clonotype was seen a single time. CDR3 in DNA: TGCAGTGCTAGAGGGGCAGGGGAGGGCGAGCAGTACTTC. Translating it yields CSARGAGEGEQYF. V and J are TRBV20-1 and TRBJ2-7, with TRBD2 as a possible D gene (7 bases). This CDR3 region has 13 residues. V was pared by 1 base and J by 6 bases, with 13 bases between. Germline V gene data show CDR1 as DFQATT and CDR2 as SNEGSKA (reference sequence).

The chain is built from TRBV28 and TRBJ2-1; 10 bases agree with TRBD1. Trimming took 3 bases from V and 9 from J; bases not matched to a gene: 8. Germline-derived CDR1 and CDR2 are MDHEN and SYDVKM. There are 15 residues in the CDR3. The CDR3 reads CASSFPGQGFCEQFF. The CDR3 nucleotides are TGTGCCAGCAGTTTCCCGGGACAGGGGTTTTGTGAGCAGTTCTTC.

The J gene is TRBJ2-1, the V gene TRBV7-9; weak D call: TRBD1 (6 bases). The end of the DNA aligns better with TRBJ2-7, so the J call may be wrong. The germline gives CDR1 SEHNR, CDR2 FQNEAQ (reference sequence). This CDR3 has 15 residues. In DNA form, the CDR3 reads TGTGCCAGCAGCTTCTCCAGGACAGATTACAATGAGCAGTACTTC. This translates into CASSFSRTDYNEQYF.